The 24 T cell receptor beta chains below were found in one sample sequenced in a study of quantifying T cell responses using KT2 cells. Study information: cDNA was made from DNase-treated RNA using alpha and beta constant primers.

A single-stranded UMI oligo with SP2 sequence was ligated to cDNA 3' ends. An equimolar mix of RC1.1 and RC1.2 primed the beta chain across TRBC1 and TRBC2. A single record per CDR3 protein comes from TCRdb applying MiXCR to the UMI-ligation and nested PCR reads. The table includes approximately 57,000 distinct CDR3 sequences, roughly 12% detected once. Sequenced material: PBMCs spiked with cells of the T cell clone KT2. Source of these receptors: a human donor.

The chain has TRBV10-3 and TRBJ2-7, with 8 bases fitting TRBD1. V trimming: 0 bases; J trimming: 3 bases; junction bases outside the gene matches: 13. Germline V CDR1 and CDR2: ENHRY, SYGVKD. This CDR3 region has 18 residues. CDR3 coding DNA: TGTGCCATCAGTGAGTCGTTAAGGACAGGGTGGAGTGGCTACGAGCAGTACTTC. Translating gives CAISESLRTGWSGYEQYF.

This clonotype came up a few times. The CDR3 DNA reads TGCAGCGCCGGGGGTGCAGGGGACACTGAAGCTTTCTTT. Translation gives CSAGGAGDTEAFF. J is TRBJ1-1 and V is TRBV29-1; maybe TRBD1 (6 bases). Germline V gene lookup returns CDR1 SQVTM and CDR2 ANQGSEA. This CDR3 spans 13 amino acids. With 7 bases removed from V and 3 bases from J, the gap between germline ends came to 15 bases.

The genes are TRBV6-5 and TRBJ1-4, with D possibly TRBD1 on 6 matching bases. The CDR3 is 12 amino acids. Germline V gives CDR1 MNHEY, CDR2 SVGAGI. V gave up 6 bases and J gave up 10 bases, with 12 bases separating them. CDR3: CASRATGGKLFF. CDR3 nucleotide sequence: TGTGCCAGCAGGGCGACAGGAGGAAAACTGTTTTTT.

This clonotype was detected a few times. This chain uses TRBV2 with TRBJ1-1; TRBD1 is a possible D gene (6 bases). Per the germline V gene, CDR1 is SNHLY and CDR2 is FYNNEI. V lost 10 bases and J lost 1, with 16 bases in between. This CDR3 is 14 amino acids long. The CDR3 DNA reads as TGTGCCAAACCAACTAAGGACAGGAACACTGAAGCTTTCTTT. It encodes CAKPTKDRNTEAFF. Full variable domain (rest looked up from reference TRBV2 and TRBJ1-1): EPEVTQTPSHQVTQMGQEVILRCVPISNHLYFYWYRQILGQKVEFLVSFYNNEISEKSEIFDDQFSVERPDGSNFTLKIRSTKLEDSAMYFCAKPTKDRNTEAFFGQGTRLTVV.

The J gene is TRBJ2-1, the V gene TRBV7-2; 8 bases agree with TRBD2. Losses at the gene ends were 10 bases for V and 3 bases for J; bases not matched to a gene: 14. This CDR3 spans 16 amino acids. The germline CDR1 and CDR2 sequences are SGHTA and FQGNSA. DNA of the CDR3: TGTGCCACCGAGGCCGGAAGACTAGCGTACTACAATGAGCAGTTCTTC. Amino acids: CATEAGRLAYYNEQFF.

This chain links TRBV11-2 with TRBJ2-2, with a tentative D call TRBD1 (5 bases). Germline-derived CDR1 and CDR2 are SGHAT and FQNNGV. V was shortened by 5 bases and J by 5 bases, with 15 bases between the two germline ends. The CDR3 sequence is 15 residues long. The CDR3 spells CASSPLTVKTGELFF. The CDR3 region has the DNA TGTGCCAGCAGCCCCCTGACAGTTAAGACCGGGGAGCTGTTTTTT.

The chain employs TRBV2 and TRBJ2-2; D is perhaps TRBD2 (5 bases). This CDR3 has 14 residues. In germline, CDR1 is SNHLY, CDR2 FYNNEI. The V end was cut by 5 bases, the J end by 7 bases, with 14 bases between. The CDR3 spells CASSMDSFIGELFF. The CDR3 bases are TGTGCCAGCAGTATGGACTCCTTCATCGGGGAGCTGTTTTTT. The full variable domain, rest sourced from reference TRBV2 and TRBJ2-2, is EPEVTQTPSHQVTQMGQEVILRCVPISNHLYFYWYRQILGQKVEFLVSFYNNEISEKSEIFDDQFSVERPDGSNFTLKIRSTKLEDSAMYFCASSMDSFIGELFFGEGSRLTVL.

A few counts support this clonotype. V and J are TRBV10-2 and TRBJ2-6; perhaps TRBD2 as D (6 bases). Germline CDR1 is WSHSY and CDR2 is SAAADI. CDR3 length: 15 residues. The germline V and J ends were trimmed by 8 bases and 0 bases, with 11 bases remaining between them. CDR3 sequence: CASRLSGSGANVLTF. In DNA, the CDR3 is TGCGCCAGCCGCCTTAGCGGCTCTGGGGCCAACGTCCTGACTTTC.

The chain couples TRBV2 to TRBJ1-5; no reliable D call. This CDR3 is 13 amino acids long. The V gene lost 8 bases and the J gene lost 0 bases, with 8 bases spanning the gap. Germline V gives CDR1 SNHLY, CDR2 FYNNEI. CDR3 nucleotides: TGTGCCAGCCATGAAAATAGCAATCAGCCCCAGCATTTT. It yields the protein CASHENSNQPQHF.

In this sample, this clonotype turned up many times. The rearrangement links TRBV7-9 to TRBJ2-7; D remains ambiguous. CDR3 size: 16 residues. V was shortened by 7 bases and J by 0 bases, with 19 bases between the two germline ends. Germline-derived CDR1 and CDR2 are SEHNR and FQNEAQ (reference sequence). The CDR3 DNA reads as TGTGCCAGCACCTTTTCGCTGAAGGGCGACTCCTACGAGCAGTACTTC. Translation gives CASTFSLKGDSYEQYF.

Turning to this clonotype: The conserved closing phenylalanine or tryptophan is absent in this CDR3, likely reflecting a read error. It is unclear where the CDR3 begins or ends on the DNA, so no DNA is shown, and the CDR3 is as TCRdb lists it. V usage is TRBV7-9 and J usage is TRBJ1-4. The CDR3 contains 15 residues when both ends are counted. CDR1 is SEHNR and CDR2 is FQNEAQ in the germline V gene (reference sequence). CDR3 region: CATTGRTGLYEKLIS.

This clonotype came up many times. CDR3 sequence reads: CASSLPSPRVEQFF. In DNA form, the CDR3 reads TGTGCCAGCAGCTTGCCGTCTCCCCGGGTAGAGCAGTTCTTC. J is TRBJ2-1 and V is TRBV5-4, with D hard to call. This CDR3 comprises 14 residues. Per the germline V gene, CDR1 is SGHNT and CDR2 is YYREEE (reference sequence). Trimming pared 1 base from V and 10 bases from J, leaving 15 bases between.

The V gene is TRBV11-2, the J gene TRBJ1-4; maybe TRBD1 (5 bases). CDR1 is SGHAT, CDR2 FQNNGV, per germline. Trimming removed 0 bases from V and 0 bases from J, with 11 bases in between. This CDR3 region has 17 residues. The CDR3 nucleotides read TGTGCCAGCAGCTTAGATTACAGGAGTTCAACTAATGAAAAACTGTTTTTT. It encodes CASSLDYRSSTNEKLFF.

The chain joins TRBV6-5 to TRBJ1-1, with no clear D. The CDR3 contains 13 residues. V was shortened by 2 bases and J by 4 bases, with 8 bases between the two germline ends. CDR1 and CDR2 (germline): MNHEY, SVGAGI. The CDR3 coding sequence is TGTGCCAGCAGTTACGGTCCCAGCACTGAAGCTTTCTTT. This codes for CASSYGPSTEAFF.

This clonotype has a handful of counts. The rearrangement uses TRBV30 and TRBJ1-5; D not certain. Trimming cost V 2 bases and J 6 bases, with 11 bases left between them. There are 13 residues in the CDR3. CDR1 and CDR2 (germline): GTSNPN, SVGIG (reference sequence). CDR3 in amino acids: CAWSLKGSQPQHF. DNA of the CDR3: TGTGCCTGGAGTTTAAAGGGCAGTCAGCCCCAGCATTTT.

The chain combines TRBV11-2 with TRBJ1-2; D unclear. V dropped 3 bases and J dropped 9 bases, with 26 bases sitting between them. Germline V CDR1 and CDR2: SGHAT, FQNNGV. The CDR3 length is 17 residues. CDR3 in DNA: TGTGCCAGCAGCTTCGAAGTTAACAGCGTTGGCGGGGATAGCTACACCTTC. It translates to CASSFEVNSVGGDSYTF.

The chain recombines TRBV20-1 with TRBJ1-1, with D perhaps matching TRBD1 (5 bases). The CDR3 loop spans 13 amino acids. Germline-derived CDR1 and CDR2 are DFQATT and SNEGSKA (reference sequence). V was cut by 4 bases and J by 3 bases, with 12 bases left in between. In DNA, the CDR3 is TGCAGTGCTACAACCGGGGCGGACACTGAAGCTTTCTTT. Its translation is CSATTGADTEAFF.

This clonotype was counted a few times. The genes are TRBV21-1 and TRBJ1-1; no check of the table's D call, TRBD1, against the DNA was made. TRBV21-1 is given as a pseudogene. The CDR3 extends over 16 amino acids. CDR3 loop: CASSKAGGEVNTEAFF. The CDR3 nucleotides read TGTGCCAGCAGCAAAGCGGGGGGCGAGGTGAACACTGAAGCTTTCTTT.

This clonotype was counted only a few times. Here the CDR3 DNA reads TGCGCCAGCGGACAATACGGATCTGGGGCCAACGTCCTGACTTTC. Protein product: CASGQYGSGANVLTF. The V and J genes are TRBV5-1 and TRBJ2-6, with D tentatively TRBD1 (5 bases). This CDR3 contains 15 residues. Germline CDR1 and CDR2: SGHRS and YFSETQ. The V gene lost 7 bases and the J gene lost 1 base, with 12 bases spanning the gap.

The V call is TRBV12-3 or TRBV12-4, the J call TRBJ1-6; no definite D call. The CDR3 length is 11 residues. The V and J ends lost 5 bases and 7 bases respectively, with 3 bases between them. The CDR3 bases are TGTGCCAGCAGTGCAAATTCACCCCTCCACTTT. Translation gives CASSANSPLHF.

This clonotype was recorded at least ten times. The chain recombines TRBV7-2 with TRBJ1-1; tentatively, D is TRBD1 (6 bases). The germline V gene has CDR1 SGHTA and CDR2 FQGNSA. The CDR3 has 13 amino acids. V lost 2 bases and J lost 7, with 11 bases in between. The CDR3 loop reads CASSLIGGGEAFF. The CDR3 DNA reads as TGTGCCAGCAGCTTAATAGGGGGAGGTGAAGCTTTCTTT.

This clonotype showed up just a few times. The CDR3 region is CASRGDTDTDTQYF. In DNA form, the CDR3 reads TGTGCCAGCAGGGGGGACACGGACACAGATACGCAGTATTTT. V usage is TRBV2 and J usage is TRBJ2-3; tentatively, D is TRBD1 (6 bases). The V gene's germline CDR1 is SNHLY and CDR2 FYNNEI. The CDR3 consists of 14 residues. The V and J ends lost 6 bases and 2 bases respectively, with 12 bases between them.

J is TRBJ1-1 and V is TRBV6-2 or TRBV6-3; TRBD1 might be the D (6 bases). Germline CDR1 is MNHEY and CDR2 is SVGEGT. Trimming removed 5 bases at V and 1 base at J, with 14 bases between. The CDR3 runs to 15 residues. The CDR3 DNA reads TGTGCCAGCAGTACGGCGCCAGGGGCGAACACTGAAGCTTTCTTT. Its protein is CASSTAPGANTEAFF.

The DNA for the CDR3 is TGTGCCAGCACCCTAGGGAGCAGTTTCACAGATACGCAGTATTTT. Protein sequence: CASTLGSSFTDTQYF. The chain couples TRBV13 to TRBJ2-3; D is perhaps TRBD2 (5 bases). This CDR3 is 15 amino acids long. Germline V gene sequence: CDR1 PRHDT, CDR2 FYEKMQ (reference sequence). V lost 7 bases, J lost 2 bases, and 16 bases lay in between.